The entry below gives a single TCR beta chain sequence along with its context. As yet, its antigen is unknown. This sample is drawn from a study of OX40 agonist ivuxolimab in advanced cancers. About the study: Past anti-PD-1, anti-PD-L1 or anti-CTLA-4 therapy was accepted, and roughly 38% had received some. Findings and limits, study-wide: Which antigen the expanded peripheral T cells recognized is unknown.

Measured with immunoSEQ multiplex PCR; TCRdb has only the in-frame clones, and not every one. The sample lists about 68,000 clones, more than 70% occurring once. This receptor was identified in an adult with an advanced solid tumor such as melanoma, head and neck, liver or kidney cancer. This specimen consisted of CD4+ or CD8+ T cells sorted from blood, obtained in a trial of the OX40 agonist ivuxolimab.

This chain's CDR3 is CASSEPLGRSSGANVLTF. As DNA, the CDR3 is TGTGCCAGCAGTGAACCCTTGGGACGTAGCTCTGGGGCCAACGTCCTGACTTTC. The V call is TRBV6-1, the J call TRBJ2-6; TRBD1 or TRBD2 may be the D gene (5 bases each). The germline V gene encodes CDR1 MNHNS and CDR2 SASEGT. This CDR3 spans 18 amino acids. The V end lost 2 bases, the J end lost 0 bases, and 14 bases lay between the germline ends.